This TCR beta chain was documented in a study of identifying expanded T cells in peripheral blood. Assay: immunoSEQ multiplex PCR; the TCRdb copy retains only in-frame clones and omits some. This sample yields 50,000 to 65,000 clones, of which approximately 82% are seen a single time; about a fifth belongs to the top ten. Trimming stripped 1 base from V and 0 bases from J, with 16 bases between. Germline CDR1 is SGHNT and CDR2 is YENEEA. This CDR3 is 18 amino acids long. Material: blood. The source of this sequence is a person aged 18 to 70 in good health. V is TRBV11-3 and J is TRBJ2-4, with D possibly being TRBD1 or TRBD2 (5 bases each). CDR3 nucleotides: TGTGCCAGCAGCTTAGTGGTGTTGGGGACCCTAGCCAAAAACATTCAGTACTTC. The encoded protein is CASSLVVLGTLAKNIQYF.